The present entry profiles one T cell receptor beta chain with its context. Its antigen remains unidentified. Sample treatment: randomized to nivolumab then ipilimumab (arm A) or the reverse (arm B). The CDR3 covers 12 residues. CDR1 is LNHDA, CDR2 SQIVND, per germline (reference sequence). Trimming left V 0 bases short and J 9 bases short, with 9 bases between. The data belong to a study of sequential checkpoint blockade in melanoma. About the research overall: Some 22 patients had tumor biopsies before treatment and at week 13. Study results and caveats: Patients with week-13 increases in T-cell fraction and clonality benefited about 30 times more often.

Clones were sequenced by immunoSEQ multiplex PCR, and TCRdb holds only the in-frame ones, with some missing. The data show 6,200 or so clones, with roughly 27% seen just once and over 8% held by the top ten. The sequenced sample was tumor tissue (inferred from file names), obtained from a patient given nivolumab and ipilimumab in sequence. The source of this sequence is a human donor with melanoma. The J gene is TRBJ2-7, the V gene TRBV19; D unclear. For the CDR3, the DNA is TGTGCCAGTAGTATAGACATCCTAGGGCAGTACTTC. Its translation: CASSIDILGQYF.